This is a list of T cell receptor beta chains from one sample in a study of beta chain features in type 1 diabetes. Clones were sequenced by immunoSEQ multiplex PCR, and TCRdb holds only the in-frame ones, with some missing. The sample has roughly 230,000 clones, over 9.5% seen once. Source material: naive CD4+ T cells from blood. The receptors originated from a woman aged 18-29 years in good health. CDR3s include the opening cysteine and the closing phenylalanine or tryptophan. D genes are given only for firm matches. The listing skips clone size in some rows; elsewhere it reads once, few, many or a size class.

j_call	clone_size	d_call	v_call	cdr3_nt	cdr3_aa
TRBJ2-7	.	TRBD1	TRBV28	TGTGCCAGCAGTTTAATCGGGACAGGGGAGGTCGAGCAGTACTTC	CASSLIGTGEVEQYF
TRBJ2-1	few	TRBD1	TRBV30	TGTGCCTGGCATGGACAGGAGACCTACAATGAGCAGTTCTTC	CAWHGQETYNEQFF
TRBJ2-6	.	.	TRBV19	TGTGCCAGTAGTATTTCGACAGGCCGCGGAGGGGCCAACGTCCTGACTTTC	CASSISTGRGGANVLTF
TRBJ1-5	.	TRBD1	TRBV19	TGTGCCAGTAGTATCGTCACAGGGGGCCAACAGCCCCAGCATTTT	CASSIVTGGQQPQHF
TRBJ1-1	few	.	TRBV29-1	TGCAGCGCCAGGGCAGGGAATACTGAAGCTTTCTTT	CSARAGNTEAFF
TRBJ2-5	.	TRBD1	TRBV18	TGTGCCAGCTCACCAGGGACAGGGGGCTTACAAGAGACCCAGTACTTC	CASSPGTGGLQETQYF
TRBJ1-2	.	TRBD1	TRBV5-1	TGCGCCAGCAGCTTGGGGGACAGGGCCGATGGCTACACCTTC	CASSLGDRADGYTF
TRBJ1-1	.	.	TRBV7-3	TGTGCCAGCAGCTTAATATGGAACACTGAAGCTTTCTTT	CASSLIWNTEAFF
TRBJ1-2	.	.	TRBV6-6	TGTGCCAGCAGTTCCCCCTCGAGGGGAGGGTATGGCTACACCTTC	CASSSPSRGGYGYTF
TRBJ2-2	.	.	TRBV25-1	TGTGCCAGCAGTTTCCGGCTGGGACAGAACACCGGGGAGCTGTTTTTT	CASSFRLGQNTGELFF
TRBJ1-5	few	.	TRBV28	TGTGCCAGCAGCCTGACAGCGCCGAGGAAGTCCCAGCATTTT	CASSLTAPRKSQHF
TRBJ2-5	.	TRBD2	TRBV2	TGTGCCAGCTTGACTAGCGGATCAGAGACCCAGTACTTC	CASLTSGSETQYF
TRBJ1-4	.	TRBD1	TRBV2	TGTGCCAGCAGTGAAGTTGGGACAGGGAATGAAAAACTGTTTTTT	CASSEVGTGNEKLFF
TRBJ2-6	.	TRBD1	TRBV5-1	TGCGCCAGCAGCCTCGAGGGGGCGATCTCTGGGGCCAACGTCCTGACTTTC	CASSLEGAISGANVLTF
TRBJ2-7	.	.	TRBV5-1	TGCGCCAGCAGCCTTCCCACAGGGGGGCTGGGGGGGGAGCAGTACTTC	CASSLPTGGLGGEQYF
TRBJ1-2	few	TRBD1	TRBV25-1	TGTGCCAGCAGTGCCCCGGGACAGAACTATGGCTACACCTTC	CASSAPGQNYGYTF
TRBJ1-2	few	.	TRBV19	TGTGCCAGTAGTGACGGGGGGGTTCGGGGCTACACCTTC	CASSDGGVRGYTF
TRBJ1-1	.	TRBD1	TRBV19	TGTGCCAGTAGTATCGCAGGACAGGCTGAAGCTTTCTTT	CASSIAGQAEAFF
TRBJ1-6	.	.	TRBV30	TGTGCCTGGGGAACAGGCGATTCACCCCTCCACTTT	CAWGTGDSPLHF
TRBJ2-6	.	TRBD2	TRBV5-1	TGCGCCAGCAGCTTGGCCAGCGCGGGAGTACCCGGGGCCAACGTCCTGACTTTC	CASSLASAGVPGANVLTF
TRBJ2-6	many	.	TRBV7-9	TGTGCCAGCAGCGGGCGGGGCGGCTACTCTGGGGCCAACGTCCTGACTTTC	CASSGRGGYSGANVLTF
TRBJ2-5	.	TRBD2	TRBV30	TGTGCCTGGAGTGGGCTAGCGGGAGTGGGGACCCAGTACTTC	CAWSGLAGVGTQYF
TRBJ1-5	few	.	TRBV21-1	TGTGCCAGCAGCAAAGGGAGCAGGGGACATCAGCCCCAGCATTTT	CASSKGSRGHQPQHF
TRBJ1-1	.	.	TRBV18	TGTGCCAGCTCACCCCCCGTGTGGAACACTGAAGCTTTCTTT	CASSPPVWNTEAFF
TRBJ2-7	.	TRBD2	TRBV6-1	TGTGCCAGCAGGACTAGCGGGAGAGACGAGCAGTACTTC	CASRTSGRDEQYF
TRBJ1-1	few	TRBD1	TRBV13	TGTGCCAGCAGCTTACCCGAGGGACAGGGCAGGACTGAAGCTTTCTTT	CASSLPEGQGRTEAFF
TRBJ2-7	few	TRBD1	TRBV30	TGTGCCTGGAGTGTACGTACGGGGGACAGGGGCAGCTCCTACGAGCAGTACTTC	CAWSVRTGDRGSSYEQYF
TRBJ1-1	few	.	TRBV19	TGTGCCAGTAGCCTCGAGGGGGACACTGAAGCTTTCTTT	CASSLEGDTEAFF
TRBJ1-2	few	TRBD1	TRBV7-2	TGTGCCAGCAGCTACGGACAGGGTGGAGACTATGGCTACACCTTC	CASSYGQGGDYGYTF
TRBJ1-2	.	.	TRBV11-2	TGTGCCAGCAGCTTACGGGGGTCGGATGGCTACACCTTC	CASSLRGSDGYTF
TRBJ1-3	few	TRBD1	TRBV30	TGTGCCTGGAGTCATAAGTTGACAGGGATATATGGAAACACCATATATTTT	CAWSHKLTGIYGNTIYF
TRBJ1-1	.	.	TRBV6-5	TGTGCCAGCAGCCGCGGAGTACGGAACACTGAAGCTTTCTTT	CASSRGVRNTEAFF
TRBJ2-1	.	.	TRBV19	TGTGCCAGTAGTCTGAGGGGGAGCCGCAACGATGAGCAGTTCTTC	CASSLRGSRNDEQFF
TRBJ1-6	.	TRBD1	TRBV10-3	TGTGCCATCAGGACACAGGGGACCGGGTCACCCCTCCACTTT	CAIRTQGTGSPLHF
TRBJ1-2	.	.	TRBV19	TGTGCCAGTAGTACCCTGCGTAACTATGGCTACACCTTC	CASSTLRNYGYTF
TRBJ2-3	few	TRBD2	TRBV5-1	TGCGCCAGCAGCTTAGCGGGGAGCGCAGATACGCAGTATTTT	CASSLAGSADTQYF
TRBJ2-5	.	TRBD2	TRBV7-6	TGTGCCAGCAGCCTGGGGACTAGCAGTGAGACCCAGTACTTC	CASSLGTSSETQYF
TRBJ2-3	.	TRBD2	TRBV4-2	TGTGCCAGCAGCCAAGATCAGGCGGGAGGTTTCACAGATACGCAGTATTTT	CASSQDQAGGFTDTQYF
TRBJ2-1	few	.	TRBV6-1	TGTGCCAGCAGCGTCTACAATGAGCAGTTCTTC	CASSVYNEQFF
TRBJ2-1	.	TRBD1	TRBV15	TGTGCCACCAGCAGAACACCGGGACAGGGTCTTGAGCAGTTCTTC	CATSRTPGQGLEQFF